This TCR beta chain was identified during a study of technical replicates of blood from a handful of donors. Clones were sequenced by immunoSEQ multiplex PCR, and TCRdb holds only the in-frame ones, with some missing. The table lists about 98,000 clones, nearly 97% of them singletons. The CDR3 is made up of 13 amino acids. Germline lookup yields CDR1 SGHTA and CDR2 FQGTGA. Trimming pared 4 bases from V and 0 bases from J, leaving 7 bases between. This receptor was obtained from a human donor in good health. Sequencing was carried out using T cells isolated from PBMCs. The chain couples TRBV7-3 to TRBJ2-7; D remains ambiguous. CDR3 in amino acids: CASSSELSYEQYF. CDR3 DNA: TGTGCCAGCAGCTCCGAGCTCTCCTACGAGCAGTACTTC.